A selection of T cell receptor beta chains follows, all from one sample in a study of Graves' ophthalmopathy and Graves' hyperthyroidism. TCRdb re-called the multiplex PCR reads through MiXCR, storing one row per CDR3 protein. Of about half a million distinct CDR3 sequences listed, 13% to 15% are singletons. The sample taken for sequencing was blood. The receptors here all came from a woman aged 25 to 45 with Graves' ophthalmopathy. The CDR3 runs from the conserved cysteine through the conserved F or W. The D gene is left open where the match is weak. Size values are once, few and many counts, or a class for expanded clones, and some rows have none.

>TRBD1|TRBV28|.|TRBJ2-7|16
TGTGCCAGTAATACCCGGACAGGGCGGATGGATGGCGAGCAGTACTTC
CASNTRTGRMDGEQYF
>.|TRBV11-2|many|TRBJ2-5|16
TGTGCCAGCAGCTTAGATCGACCGGAGCTGGTAGAGACCCAGTACTTC
CASSLDRPELVETQYF
>.|TRBV19|many|TRBJ1-2|14
TGTGCCAGTAACGGGGACGGTTATAACTATGGCTACACCTTC
CASNGDGYNYGYTF
>.|TRBV4-1|.|TRBJ2-7|17
TGCGCCAGCAGCCAAAAGGGGTTGGGGGAGTCCTCCTACGAGCAGTACTTC
CASSQKGLGESSYEQYF
>TRBD1|TRBV6-5|few|TRBJ1-2|17
TGTGCCAGCAGTTTCCCTCCAGGGACAGGGGGCAACTATGGCTACACCTTC
CASSFPPGTGGNYGYTF
>TRBD2|TRBV6-2/TRBV6-3|many|TRBJ2-5|16
TGTGCCAGCAGTTCCCTAGCGGGAGGGGCCAAAGAGACCCAGTACTTC
CASSSLAGGAKETQYF
>TRBD1|TRBV20-1|many|TRBJ1-3|17
TGCAGTGCTTCCTCGGGACAGCTCTCACCAAGGGGAAACACCATATATTTT
CSASSGQLSPRGNTIYF
>.|TRBV28|many|TRBJ1-5|17
TGTGCCAGCAGGCGGGACACCTCAAGTAATAGCAATCAGCCCCAGCATTTT
CASRRDTSSNSNQPQHF
>.|TRBV12-3/TRBV12-4|.|TRBJ1-6|14
TGTGCCAGCAGTTTAGCAGGGCATGCTTCACCCCTCCACTTT
CASSLAGHASPLHF
>.|TRBV25-1|few|TRBJ2-7|16
TGTGCCAGCAGTGAATCGGGGTACGGGACCTCCTACGAGCAGTACTTC
CASSESGYGTSYEQYF
>TRBD1|TRBV4-2|.|TRBJ2-7|18
TGTGCCAGCAGCACTTACCCACTTAGACAGGGGATATTCGACGAGCAGTACTTC
CASSTYPLRQGIFDEQYF
>.|TRBV12-3/TRBV12-4|many|TRBJ2-4|17
TGTGCCAGCAGTCTCTCCGGGACGGCGTTAGCCAAAAACATTAAGTACTTC
CASSLSGTALAKNIKYF
>.|TRBV6-2/TRBV6-3|many|TRBJ1-2|12
TGTGCCAGCAGCCGGCCGGGAGGTGGCTACACCTTC
CASSRPGGGYTF
>.|TRBV28|many|TRBJ1-5|15
TGTGCCAGCAGCCCCACGGAGGGTAGCAATCAGCCCCAGCATTTT
CASSPTEGSNQPQHF
>.|TRBV6-2/TRBV6-3|many|TRBJ2-5|13
TGTGCCAGCAGCCCCTTTCGGGGAGAGACCCAGTACTTC
CASSPFRGETQYF
>TRBD1|TRBV6-1|.|TRBJ2-2|16
TGTGCCAGCAGTGAAGCCGGGACAGGGTCCACCGGGGAGCTGTTTTTT
CASSEAGTGSTGELFF
>.|TRBV20-1|many|TRBJ1-5|13
TGCAGTGCTAGAGGACAGAACAATCAGCCCCAGCATTTT
CSARGQNNQPQHF
>.|TRBV6-1|many|TRBJ1-2|15
TGTGCCAGCACCAGATTGGAGGGACGGAACTATGGCTACACCTTC
CASTRLEGRNYGYTF
>TRBD1|TRBV4-1|many|TRBJ1-2|15
TGCGCCAGCAGCCAAGATCTGGACAGGGGCTGGGGCTACACCTTC
CASSQDLDRGWGYTF
>.|TRBV12-3/TRBV12-4|many|TRBJ2-7|13
TGTGCCAGCAGTCTGGCAGGGCCCCTCGAGCAGTACTTC
CASSLAGPLEQYF
>.|TRBV28|many|TRBJ1-5|13
TGTGCCAGCAATAGAATCAGCAATCAGCCCCAGCATTTT
CASNRISNQPQHF
>.|TRBV20-1|many|TRBJ2-5|15
TGCAGTGCTCGACTCCCCCACCGGGACCAAGAGACCCAGTACTTC
CSARLPHRDQETQYF
>.|TRBV5-1|.|TRBJ1-2|13
TGCGCCAGCAGCTCGGGACGGCGAATGGCTAACACCTTC
CASSSGRRMANTF
>TRBD1|TRBV4-1|few|TRBJ1-5|15
TGCGCCAGCAGCCAGAGGACAGGGTTTGGACAGCCCCAGCATTTT
CASSQRTGFGQPQHF
>.|TRBV6-1|many|TRBJ2-2|15
TGTGCCAGCAGTGCCGCAGCTACGAACACCGGGGAGCTGTTTTTT
CASSAAATNTGELFF
>.|TRBV5-1|many|TRBJ1-1|13
TGCGCCAGCAGCTCCAGCGGGAACACTGAAGCTTTCTTT
CASSSSGNTEAFF
>TRBD1|TRBV30|few|TRBJ2-7|13
TGTGCCTGGAGTCGGGACAGTGCCTACGAGCAGTACTTC
CAWSRDSAYEQYF
>.|TRBV5-1|.|TRBJ2-2|13
TGCGCCAGCAGCTTGTTCGCAGCCGGGGAGCTGTTTTTT
CASSLFAAGELFF
>.|TRBV5-1|many|TRBJ1-1|14
TGCGCCAGCAGCTGGGACGGAAGAAACACTGAAGCTTTCTTT
CASSWDGRNTEAFF
>.|TRBV13|many|TRBJ2-3|14
TGTGCCAGCAGCTTAACGGCAGGGAAAGATACGCAGTATTTT
CASSLTAGKDTQYF
>.|TRBV6-1|many|TRBJ1-2|17
TGTGCCAGCAGTGGTTGGGGACCAACGCTCCCTAACTATGGCTACACCTTC
CASSGWGPTLPNYGYTF
>.|TRBV11-2|few|TRBJ2-7|17
TGTGCCAGCAGCCCATTGGTCCGTCGGGAGAAAACCTACGAGCAGTACTTC
CASSPLVRREKTYEQYF
>.|TRBV28|many|TRBJ1-2|12
TGTGCCAGCAGTTACGGCGACTATGGCTACACCTTC
CASSYGDYGYTF
>TRBD1|TRBV11-2|.|TRBJ2-5|15
TGTGCCAGCAGCCTGACAGGGGCCGGGGGAGAGACCCAGTACTTC
CASSLTGAGGETQYF
>.|TRBV12-3/TRBV12-4|.|TRBJ1-1|17
TGTGCCAGCAGTACGGTCAGGGGTGGGTCCATGAACACTGAAGCTTTCTTT
CASSTVRGGSMNTEAFF
>.|TRBV28|many|TRBJ2-2|14
TGTGCCAGCAGTTTGGTCTCTGACACCGGGGAGCTGTTTTTT
CASSLVSDTGELFF
>.|TRBV30|many|TRBJ1-2|13
TGTGCCTGGAGTGCCTCCCGGGACTATGGCTACACCTTC
CAWSASRDYGYTF
>TRBD2|TRBV4-1|many|TRBJ2-5|15
TGCGCCAGCTCCAGGACTAGCGGGAATGGGGAGACCCAGTACTTC
CASSRTSGNGETQYF
>.|TRBV7-3|many|TRBJ1-1|13
TGTGCCAGCAGATTGGATATTTCAGGCGAAGCTTTCTTT
CASRLDISGEAFF
>TRBD1|TRBV28|many|TRBJ1-1|14
TGTGCCAGCAGTACAACGACAGGGGACACTGAAGCTTTCTTT
CASSTTTGDTEAFF
>.|TRBV14|.|TRBJ2-5|17
TGTGCCAGCAGCCGCTACATCGAGGCTCTCGGTGGGGAGACCCAGTACTTC
CASSRYIEALGGETQYF
>.|TRBV11-2|many|TRBJ1-6|13
TGTGCCAGCAGCCCCGACGGAGGGTCACCCCTCCACTTT
CASSPDGGSPLHF
>.|TRBV28|many|TRBJ2-5|15
TGTGCCAGCAGTTTTAAGGGGGCGGGAGGAGAGACCCAGTACTTC
CASSFKGAGGETQYF
>TRBD1|TRBV6-1|many|TRBJ1-2|15
TGTGCCAGCAGTGAAGTAGGAGGACAGGGTCCGAGGTGGACCTTC
CASSEVGGQGPRWTF
>TRBD1|TRBV6-1|many|TRBJ2-7|14
TGTGCCAGCAGCTGGGACAGGGCATCCCACGAGCAGTACTTC
CASSWDRASHEQYF
>.|TRBV18|many|TRBJ2-2|17
TGTGCCAGCTCATCTACAAGACAGGCCCCGAACACCGGGGAGCTGTTTTTT
CASSSTRQAPNTGELFF
>.|TRBV5-1|many|TRBJ1-1|14
TGCGCCAGCAGCCCGGCCTTGGGGGACACTGAAGCTTTCTTT
CASSPALGDTEAFF
>.|TRBV2|many|TRBJ1-6|13
TGTGCCAGCAGTGGGACAGAGAATTCACCCCTCCACTTT
CASSGTENSPLHF
>.|TRBV5-1|few|TRBJ2-5|13
TGCGCCAGCAGCTCAGGGGAAGGGGAGACCCAGTACTTC
CASSSGEGETQYF
>.|TRBV3-1|few|TRBJ2-5|15
TGTGCCAGCAGCCCCACGGGGGCTAGGTTCGAGACCCAGTACTTC
CASSPTGARFETQYF
>.|TRBV18|many|TRBJ1-1|15
TGTGCCAGCTCACCACCCATGAGCCCGAACACTGAAGCTTTCTTT
CASSPPMSPNTEAFF
>.|TRBV9|many|TRBJ1-1|15
TGTGCCAGCAGCGGACCCGGGACAATGAACACTGAAGCTTTCTTT
CASSGPGTMNTEAFF
>TRBD1|TRBV6-1|many|TRBJ1-1|19
TGTGCCAGCAGTGAAGCTTTGGGAATAGACAGGGGGCCGAACACTGAAGCTTTCTTT
CASSEALGIDRGPNTEAFF
>TRBD2|TRBV7-2|many|TRBJ2-2|19
TGTGCCAGCAGCTCCCGGGGAGCGGGGGGGCGGGCGAACACCGGGGAGCTGTTTTTT
CASSSRGAGGRANTGELFF
>.|TRBV4-1|many|TRBJ2-7|13
TGCGCCAGCAGCCAAGATAGTCGCTACGAGCAGTACTTC
CASSQDSRYEQYF
>TRBD2|TRBV30|.|TRBJ2-4|16
TGTGCCTGGAGAACAGGGACTAGCGGGGTTAAAAACATTAAGTACTTC
CAWRTGTSGVKNIKYF